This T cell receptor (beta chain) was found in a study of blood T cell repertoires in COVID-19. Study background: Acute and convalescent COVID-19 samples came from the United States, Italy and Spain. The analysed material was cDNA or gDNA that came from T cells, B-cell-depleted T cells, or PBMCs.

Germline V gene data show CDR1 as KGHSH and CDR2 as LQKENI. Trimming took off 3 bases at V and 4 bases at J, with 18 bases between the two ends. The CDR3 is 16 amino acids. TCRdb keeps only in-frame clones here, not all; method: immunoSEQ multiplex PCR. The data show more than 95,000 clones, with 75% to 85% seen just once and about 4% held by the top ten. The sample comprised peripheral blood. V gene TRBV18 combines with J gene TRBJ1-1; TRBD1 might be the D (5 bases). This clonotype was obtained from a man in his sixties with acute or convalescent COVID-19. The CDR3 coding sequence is TGTGCCAGCTCACCGGCTTCCGGGGGAACGGGCACTGAAGCTTTCTTT. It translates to CASSPASGGTGTEAFF.